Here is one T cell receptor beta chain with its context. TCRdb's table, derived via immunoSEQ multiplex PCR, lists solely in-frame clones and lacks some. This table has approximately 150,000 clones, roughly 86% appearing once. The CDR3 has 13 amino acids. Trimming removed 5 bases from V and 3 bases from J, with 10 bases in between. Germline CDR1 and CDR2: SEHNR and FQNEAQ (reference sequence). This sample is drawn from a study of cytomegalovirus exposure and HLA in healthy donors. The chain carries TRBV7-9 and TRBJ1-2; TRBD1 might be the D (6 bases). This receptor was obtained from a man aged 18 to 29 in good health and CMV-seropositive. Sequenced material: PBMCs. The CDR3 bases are TGTGCCAGCAGCCTGGACAGCGACTATGGCTACACCTTC. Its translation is CASSLDSDYGYTF.